Each of the 26 T cell receptor beta chains below was sequenced from the same sample in a study of control samples from healthy donors and cancer patients. Repertoires were generated with immunoSEQ multiplex PCR, while TCRdb's copy carries only in-frame clones and drops some. The profile shows 60,000 to 75,000 clones, roughly nine tenths of them singletons. The sequenced material came from PBMCs. These receptors originate from a man aged 60-69 years with colorectal cancer.

This chain links TRBV9 with TRBJ2-2, with 10 bases matching TRBD2. J gave up 6 bases and V 0 bases, and 8 bases lay outside the gene matches. Germline V gene data show CDR1 as SGDLS and CDR2 as YYNGEE. There are 17 residues in the CDR3. In DNA, the CDR3 is TGTGCCAGCAGCGTAGCCGCGAGGAGCGGGGGGGCCGGGGAGCTGTTTTTT. It encodes CASSVAARSGGAGELFF.

The chain carries TRBV3-1 (or the pseudogene TRBV3-2) and TRBJ2-7, with TRBD1 matching 9 bases. CDR1 LGHDT and CDR2 YNNKEL come from the germline V gene (reference sequence). The CDR3 loop spans 16 amino acids. The J segment lost 2 bases and the V segment lost 3 bases, leaving 8 bases of the junction unmatched. The CDR3 DNA sequence: TGTGCCAGCAGCCACCGACAGGGGGGCGAAACCTACGAGCAGTACTTC. Protein: CASSHRQGGETYEQYF.

This clone was seen a single time. The V and J genes are TRBV4-2 and TRBJ1-4; D is uncertain. The V and J ends lost 0 bases and 14 bases respectively, with 10 bases between them. Germline values: CDR1 LGHNA, CDR2 YNFKEQ. The CDR3 spans 12 residues. The DNA of the CDR3 is TGTGCCAGCAGCCAAGATCTGGTAGTGCTGTTTTTT. It yields the protein CASSQDLVVLFF.

The chain combines TRBV7-6 with TRBJ2-7; D possibly corresponds to TRBD1 (6 bases). Germline values: CDR1 SGHVS, CDR2 FNYEAQ. The CDR3 is 13 amino acids. Trimming took 5 bases from V and 5 from J, leaving 13 bases between them. CDR3 DNA sequence: TGTGCCAGCAGCCGGCAGGGGTACCACGAGCAGTACTTC. Amino acid sequence: CASSRQGYHEQYF.

The rearrangement joins TRBV6-2 or TRBV6-3 to TRBJ2-7; D gene ambiguous. The CDR3 runs 13 residues. Germline values: CDR1 MNHEY, CDR2 SVGEGT. V lost 0 bases to trimming and J lost 4 bases, with 7 bases between them. CDR3 residues: CASSYSTGYEQYF. CDR3 coding DNA: TGTGCCAGCAGTTACTCTACGGGTTACGAGCAGTACTTC.

CDR3 nucleotides: TGTGCCAGCAGCCCCGAACAGGGGGGGGGTGGCTACACCTTC. This translates into CASSPEQGGGGYTF. The chain has TRBV6-4 and TRBJ1-2; TRBD1 matches 8 bases. CDR3 length equals 14 residues. Germline CDR1 MRHNA, CDR2 SNTAGT. Unmatched junction bases numbered 10, after V lost 6 bases and J lost 7 bases.

V usage is TRBV24-1 and J usage is TRBJ2-1, with D perhaps being TRBD1 or TRBD2 (5 bases each). CDR1 and CDR2 (germline): KGHDR, SFDVKD. There are 14 residues in the CDR3. V lost 0 bases and J lost 9, with 11 bases in between. The CDR3 nucleotides read TGTGCCACCAGTGATTTGGTTGGGGACGCTGAGCAGTTCTTC. Its translation: CATSDLVGDAEQFF.

The V gene is TRBV30, the J gene TRBJ2-2; 14 positions agree with TRBD2. Germline-derived CDR1 and CDR2 are GTSNPN and SVGIG (reference sequence). Germline trimming cut 5 bases from V and 4 bases from J; bases unmatched to any gene: 6. CDR3 length equals 16 residues. The CDR3 is CAWRSGTSGGTGELFF. The CDR3 DNA reads as TGTGCCTGGCGATCCGGGACTAGCGGGGGCACCGGGGAGCTGTTTTTT.

The CDR3 loop reads CASSSLDRVGYTF. In DNA form, the CDR3 reads TGTGCCAGCAGCTCCTTGGACAGGGTAGGCTACACCTTC. The chain carries TRBV5-5 and TRBJ1-2; TRBD1 agrees at 8 bases. CDR1 is SGHKS and CDR2 is YYEKEE in the germline V gene (reference sequence). CDR3 length equals 13 residues. With V trimmed by 3 bases and J by 8 bases, 6 bases remained unmatched.

There are a few counts of this clone. The rearrangement joins TRBV18 to TRBJ2-2, with D perhaps matching TRBD1 (6 bases). Germline loops: CDR1 KGHSH, CDR2 LQKENI. Trimming removed 1 base at V and 7 bases at J, with 13 bases between. This CDR3 has 15 residues. Here the CDR3 reads CASSPRSGEVGELFF. For the CDR3, the DNA is TGTGCCAGCTCACCACGATCAGGGGAAGTCGGGGAGCTGTTTTTT.

This sequence joins TRBV7-3 and TRBJ1-6; D gene uncertain. Trimming shortened V by 0 bases and J by 6 bases, and 9 bases separated the two germline ends. The CDR3 sequence is 15 residues long. Germline CDR1 is SGHTA and CDR2 is FQGTGA. CDR3 sequence: CASSLTGVGNSPLHF. For the CDR3, the DNA is TGTGCCAGCAGCTTAACGGGCGTTGGTAATTCACCCCTCCACTTT.

The V call is TRBV5-1, the J call TRBJ2-5, with 7 positions matching TRBD2. The CDR3 spans 14 residues. Germline V lookup: CDR1 SGHRS, CDR2 YFSETQ. The V gene end was trimmed by 4 bases and the J gene end by 2 bases; junction bases not matched to a gene: 5. The CDR3 here is CASSPSGTQETQYF. The DNA of the CDR3 is TGCGCCAGCAGCCCGAGCGGGACGCAAGAGACCCAGTACTTC.

The chain is built from TRBV9 and TRBJ2-1, with D perhaps TRBD1 or TRBD2 (5 bases each). The V gene's germline CDR1 is SGDLS and CDR2 YYNGEE. The CDR3 is 16 residues long. V was trimmed by 2 bases and J by 3 bases, leaving 15 bases between them. The CDR3 DNA is TGTGCCAGCAGCGTGGGGACGAGACAGCACTACAATGAGCAGTTCTTC. Encoded protein: CASSVGTRQHYNEQFF.

The rearrangement uses TRBV12-5 and TRBJ2-2; no clear D gene. The CDR3 is 15 residues long. Trimming removed 1 base from V and 6 bases from J, with 12 bases in between. Germline V gene sequence: CDR1 LGHNT, CDR2 FRNRAP. The chain's CDR3 is CASGLGQSRAGELFF. DNA for the CDR3: TGTGCTAGTGGTTTGGGGCAATCTCGGGCCGGGGAGCTGTTTTTT.

The chain joins TRBV5-1 to TRBJ2-5; the D is unclear. The germline gives CDR1 SGHRS, CDR2 YFSETQ. The V end was cut by 0 bases, the J end by 2 bases, with 8 bases between. CDR3 length equals 14 residues. The DNA of the CDR3 is TGCGCCAGCAGCTTGGACCCAAATCAAGAGACCCAGTACTTC. Translated: CASSLDPNQETQYF.

CDR3 amino acids: CASSKGQTTNEKLFF. DNA for the CDR3: TGCGCCAGCAGCAAGGGACAGACAACTAATGAAAAACTGTTTTTT. The V and J genes are TRBV5-1 and TRBJ1-4; 7 bases map to TRBD1. CDR1 is SGHRS, CDR2 YFSETQ, per germline. The CDR3 has 15 residues. The J segment lost 0 bases and the V segment lost 4 bases, leaving 3 bases of the junction unmatched.

V usage is TRBV12-5 and J usage is TRBJ2-5; the D call may be TRBD1 or TRBD2 (5 bases each). The CDR3 sequence is 13 residues long. Germline assignment: CDR1 LGHNT and CDR2 FRNRAP. Trimming cost V 2 bases and J 5 bases, with 9 bases left between them. CDR3 DNA sequence: TGTGCTAGTGGTTTGAGATGGGGGGAGACCCAGTACTTC. Amino acids: CASGLRWGETQYF.

In regard to this clone: This specimen includes other DNA sequences encoding the same CDR3. The chain combines TRBV4-1 with TRBJ2-5; D tentatively reads TRBD1 or TRBD2 (5 bases each). The CDR3 runs 16 residues. Trimming stripped 4 bases from V and 4 bases from J, with 19 bases between. Germline V lookup: CDR1 MGHRA, CDR2 YSYEKL. CDR3 nucleotide sequence: TGCGCCAGCAGCCTAGGGTTCCGGGACGACGGAGAGACCCAGTACTTC. As protein: CASSLGFRDDGETQYF.

The rearrangement uses TRBV30 and TRBJ1-2; TRBD1 is a possible D gene (5 bases). This CDR3 has 14 amino acids. Germline V CDR1 and CDR2: GTSNPN, SVGIG (reference sequence). V lost 0 bases and J 8 bases, leaving 16 bases between the germline ends. The DNA of the CDR3 is TGTGCCTGGAGTGTGTCAGGGCCCGGCGGGGGCTACACCTTC. Translating gives CAWSVSGPGGGYTF.

J is TRBJ1-2 and V is TRBV12-3 or TRBV12-4; D is perhaps TRBD1 (5 bases). V shed 4 bases and J shed 8 bases, with 14 bases lying between them. This CDR3 has 13 residues. The CDR3 here is CASSWGGYAGYTF. CDR3 nucleotide sequence: TGTGCCAGCAGTTGGGGGGGATATGCCGGCTACACCTTC.

This sequence joins TRBV19 and TRBJ1-1; a weak D match, TRBD1 (5 bases). The CDR3 sequence is 14 residues long. Trimming pared 3 bases from V and 4 bases from J, leaving 12 bases between. Germline assignment: CDR1 LNHDA and CDR2 SQIVND (reference sequence). The CDR3 spells CASSMQGMFTEAFF. Here the CDR3 DNA reads TGTGCCAGTAGTATGCAGGGCATGTTCACTGAAGCTTTCTTT.

The chain joins TRBV5-4 to TRBJ2-1; 9 nucleotides match TRBD2. Germline loops: CDR1 SGHNT, CDR2 YYREEE (reference sequence). The CDR3 runs to 16 residues. The junction had 5 bases not matched to a gene; V was cut back by 4 bases and J by 0 bases. The DNA of the CDR3 is TGTGCCAGCAGCCTTAGCGGGGGCCCCTCCTACAATGAGCAGTTCTTC. Its translation is CASSLSGGPSYNEQFF.

This sequence joins TRBV6-5 and TRBJ1-2; TRBD1 agrees at 7 bases. This CDR3 region has 12 residues. CDR1 and CDR2 (germline): MNHEY, SVGAGI. V dropped 5 bases and J dropped 4; count of bases not matched to a gene: 1. Here the CDR3 DNA reads TGTGCCAGCAGTCGACAGGGCTATGGCTACACCTTC. Its translation is CASSRQGYGYTF.

The chain couples TRBV11-2 to TRBJ2-5; weak D call: TRBD1 (6 bases). Deletions cut 4 bases from V and 7 bases from J, with 16 bases between. Germline V CDR1 and CDR2: SGHAT, FQNNGV. The CDR3 contains 14 residues. CDR3 region: CASSSRGGGGTQYF. DNA for the CDR3: TGTGCCAGCAGCTCCCGAGGGGGTGGGGGGACCCAGTACTTC.

This clone was observed a few times. The rearrangement joins TRBV6-6 to TRBJ1-2; D ambiguous. This CDR3 spans 13 amino acids. The ends were cut back, 4 bases at V and 5 bases at J, with 11 bases in the middle. Germline CDR1 MNHNY, CDR2 SVGAGI (reference sequence). The CDR3 DNA reads TGTGCCAGCAGTTCCGCCGGAGAGTATGGCTACACCTTC. Translating gives CASSSAGEYGYTF.

The J gene is TRBJ2-3, the V gene TRBV27; 8 nucleotides line up with TRBD2. The CDR3 has 17 residues. The trim removed 5 bases at V and 0 bases at J, leaving 10 bases unmatched. CDR1 and CDR2 from the germline V gene are MNHEY and SMNVEV (reference sequence). The CDR3 loop is CASSLQIAGPSTDTQYF. CDR3 in DNA: TGTGCCAGCAGTCTTCAAATAGCGGGGCCAAGCACAGATACGCAGTATTTT.